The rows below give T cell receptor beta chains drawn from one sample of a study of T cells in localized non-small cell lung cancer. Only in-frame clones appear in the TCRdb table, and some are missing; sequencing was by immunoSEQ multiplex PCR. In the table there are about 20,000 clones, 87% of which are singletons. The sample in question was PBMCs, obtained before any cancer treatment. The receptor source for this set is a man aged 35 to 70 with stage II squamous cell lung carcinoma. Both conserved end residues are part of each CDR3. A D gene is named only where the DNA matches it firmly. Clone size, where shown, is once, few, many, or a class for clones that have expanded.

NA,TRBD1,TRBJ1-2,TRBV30,CAWSQGAGGYTF,TGTGCCTGGAGCCAGGGGGCGGGAGGCTACACCTTC
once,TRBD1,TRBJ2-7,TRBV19,CASSIAPGTGHSSYEQYF,TGTGCCAGTAGTATCGCACCGGGGACAGGTCACAGTTCCTACGAGCAGTACTTC
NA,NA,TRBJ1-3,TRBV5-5,CASSLSPLISGNTIYF,TGTGCCAGCAGCTTGTCTCCCCTAATCTCTGGAAACACCATATATTTT
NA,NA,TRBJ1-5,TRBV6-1,CASRETRDSNQPQHF,TGTGCCAGCAGGGAAACTCGGGATAGCAATCAGCCCCAGCATTTT
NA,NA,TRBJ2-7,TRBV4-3,CASSQEVYRVHEQYF,TGCGCCAGCAGCCAAGAGGTGTACAGGGTCCACGAGCAGTACTTC
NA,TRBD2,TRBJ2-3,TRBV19,CASSLAGPSTDTQYF,TGTGCCAGTAGTTTAGCGGGTCCTAGCACAGATACGCAGTATTTT
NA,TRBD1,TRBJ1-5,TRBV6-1,CASSEISQGAYQPQHF,TGTGCCAGCAGTGAAATTTCCCAGGGGGCCTATCAGCCCCAGCATTTT
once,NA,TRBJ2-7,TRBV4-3,CASSQDENVEDEQYF,TGCGCCAGCAGCCAAGATGAGAATGTTGAAGACGAGCAGTACTTC
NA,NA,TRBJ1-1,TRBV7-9,CASSLGADRSGRGAFF,TGTGCCAGCAGCTTAGGAGCAGATAGATCAGGGCGAGGAGCTTTCTTT
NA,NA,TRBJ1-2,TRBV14,CASSQGILVGFGYTF,TGTGCCAGCAGCCAAGGAATCCTAGTCGGGTTTGGCTACACCTTC
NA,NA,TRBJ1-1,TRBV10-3,CAITKSRTLNTEAFF,TGTGCCATCACCAAGTCGAGAACCCTGAACACTGAAGCTTTCTTT
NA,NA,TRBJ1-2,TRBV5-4,CASSLGDSPYGYTF,TGTGCCAGCAGCTTGGGCGACAGTCCCTATGGCTACACCTTC
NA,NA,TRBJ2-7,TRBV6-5,CASSSSGSYEQYF,TGTGCCAGCTCATCGTCGGGATCCTACGAGCAGTACTTC
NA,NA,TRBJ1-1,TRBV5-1,CASSLREAWTEAFF,TGCGCCAGCAGCTTGAGGGAAGCTTGGACTGAAGCTTTCTTT
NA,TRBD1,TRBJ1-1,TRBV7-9,CASSLVLGQDTEAFF,TGTGCCAGCAGCTTAGTGTTGGGACAGGACACTGAAGCTTTCTTT
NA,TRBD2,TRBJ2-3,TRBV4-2,CASSSPGTSESTDTQYF,TGTGCCAGCAGCTCCCCCGGGACTAGCGAAAGCACAGATACGCAGTATTTT
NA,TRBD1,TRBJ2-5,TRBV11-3,CASSLGRIGQGEETQYF,TGTGCCAGCAGCTTAGGACGGATCGGACAGGGCGAAGAGACCCAGTACTTC
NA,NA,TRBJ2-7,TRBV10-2,CASSESRGRHEQYF,TGCGCCAGCAGTGAGTCGAGGGGTAGGCACGAGCAGTACTTC
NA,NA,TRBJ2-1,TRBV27,CASSLAGTVNNEQFF,TGTGCCAGCAGCTTGGCGGGGACCGTTAACAATGAGCAGTTCTTC
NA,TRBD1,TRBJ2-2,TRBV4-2,CASRGQGKSGELFF,TGTGCCAGCCGGGGACAGGGGAAGTCGGGGGAGCTGTTTTTT
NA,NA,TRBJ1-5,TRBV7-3,CASSQEAGGNQPQHF,TGTGCCAGCAGCCAAGAGGCTGGGGGCAATCAGCCCCAGCATTTT
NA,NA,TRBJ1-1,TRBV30,CARSGGTNEAFF,TGTGCCAGGTCAGGAGGGACGAATGAAGCTTTCTTT
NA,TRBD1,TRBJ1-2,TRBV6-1,CASSGGQGPTSYGYTF,TGTGCCAGCAGTGGTGGACAGGGGCCGACGTCCTATGGCTACACCTTC
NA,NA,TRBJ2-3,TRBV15,CATSMLGSTDTQYF,TGTGCCACCAGCATGCTAGGCAGCACAGATACGCAGTATTTT
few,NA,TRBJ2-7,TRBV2,CASSDQVGDEQYF,TGTGCCAGCAGTGACCAAGTAGGGGACGAGCAGTACTTC
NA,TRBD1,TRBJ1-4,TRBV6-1,CASRDRAGRSGLFF,TGTGCCAGCAGAGACAGGGCGGGGAGGAGTGGACTGTTTTTT
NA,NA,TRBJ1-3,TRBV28,CASTPGGAQENTIYF,TGTGCCAGCACGCCGGGGGGGGCGCAGGAAAACACCATATATTTT
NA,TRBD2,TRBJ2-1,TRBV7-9,CASSSTRLAGVANEQFF,TGTGCCAGCAGCTCTACCCGACTAGCGGGAGTCGCGAATGAGCAGTTCTTC
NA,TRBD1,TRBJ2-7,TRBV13,CASSQDRLREQYF,TGTGCCAGCAGCCAGGACAGGCTCAGAGAGCAGTACTTC
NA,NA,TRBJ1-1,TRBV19,CASSETAVEAFF,TGTGCCAGTAGTGAGACAGCCGTTGAAGCTTTCTTT
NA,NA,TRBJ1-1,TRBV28,CASSSGGVVTEAFF,TGTGCCAGCAGTTCGGGGGGGGTGGTCACTGAAGCTTTCTTT
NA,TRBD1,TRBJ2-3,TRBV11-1,CASSFSGQGAYTQYF,TGTGCCAGCAGCTTCTCGGGACAGGGGGCGTATACGCAGTATTTT
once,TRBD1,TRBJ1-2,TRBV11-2,CASSLDRGFYYGYTF,TGTGCCAGCAGCTTAGACAGGGGGTTCTACTATGGCTACACCTTC